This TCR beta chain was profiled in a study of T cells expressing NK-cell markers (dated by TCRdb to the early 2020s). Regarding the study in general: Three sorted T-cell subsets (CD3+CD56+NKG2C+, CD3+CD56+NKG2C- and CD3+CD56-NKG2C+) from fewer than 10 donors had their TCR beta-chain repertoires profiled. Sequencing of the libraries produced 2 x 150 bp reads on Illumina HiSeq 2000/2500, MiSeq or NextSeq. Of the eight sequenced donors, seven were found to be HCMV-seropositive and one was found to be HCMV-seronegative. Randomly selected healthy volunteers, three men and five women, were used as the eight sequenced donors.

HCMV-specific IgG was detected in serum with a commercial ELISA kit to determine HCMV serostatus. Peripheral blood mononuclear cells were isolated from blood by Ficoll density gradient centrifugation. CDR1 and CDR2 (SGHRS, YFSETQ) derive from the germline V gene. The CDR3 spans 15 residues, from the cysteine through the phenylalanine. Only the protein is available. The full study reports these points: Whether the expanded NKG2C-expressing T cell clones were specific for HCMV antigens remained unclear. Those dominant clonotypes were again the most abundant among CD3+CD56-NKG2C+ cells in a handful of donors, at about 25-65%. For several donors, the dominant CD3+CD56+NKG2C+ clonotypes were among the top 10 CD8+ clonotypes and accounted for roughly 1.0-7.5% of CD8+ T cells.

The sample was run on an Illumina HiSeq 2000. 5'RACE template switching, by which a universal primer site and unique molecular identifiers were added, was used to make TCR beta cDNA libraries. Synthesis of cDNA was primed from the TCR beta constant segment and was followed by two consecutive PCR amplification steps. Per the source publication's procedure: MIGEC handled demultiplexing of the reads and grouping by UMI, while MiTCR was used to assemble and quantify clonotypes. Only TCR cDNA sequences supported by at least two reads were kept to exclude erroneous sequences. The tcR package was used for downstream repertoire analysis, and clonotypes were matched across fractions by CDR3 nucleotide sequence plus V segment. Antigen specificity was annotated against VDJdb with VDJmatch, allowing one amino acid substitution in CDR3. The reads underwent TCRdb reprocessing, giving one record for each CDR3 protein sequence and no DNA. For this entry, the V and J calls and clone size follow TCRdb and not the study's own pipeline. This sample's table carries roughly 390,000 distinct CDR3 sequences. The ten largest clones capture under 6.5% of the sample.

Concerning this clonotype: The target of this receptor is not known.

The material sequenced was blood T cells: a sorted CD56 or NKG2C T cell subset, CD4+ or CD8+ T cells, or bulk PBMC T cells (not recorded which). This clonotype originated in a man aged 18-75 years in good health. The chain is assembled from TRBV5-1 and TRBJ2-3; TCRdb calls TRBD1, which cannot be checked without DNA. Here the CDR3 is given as CASSPRYRPQDTQYF.